This TCR beta chain appears in the sequencing data of a study of cytotoxic CD8 clonotypes in ibrutinib-treated CLL. Study at large: Recorded responses included approximately 25 partial and 2 complete; following median around 73 months, roughly 15 stayed remitted and roughly 12 progressed.

Broader study findings: Higher clonality was seen at ibrutinib response and a return toward baseline at progression. Higher circulating CD8+ T-cell counts strongly accompanied higher baseline clonality, above age-matched healthy donors.

Germline CDR1 SNHLY, CDR2 FYNNEI. CDR3 length: 16 residues. J was trimmed by 8 bases and V by 4 bases; bases with no gene match: 11. Sequencing sought depths of 1 in 200,000 to 1 in 1 million T cells. TCRdb's copy holds only in-frame clones and misses some; the assay was immunoSEQ multiplex PCR. The sample carries about 120,000 clones, about 53% recorded once. This clone was recorded a few times. The target antigen is unknown. Sequencing used PBMCs, obtained after 24 months of ibrutinib treatment. The V gene is TRBV2, the J gene TRBJ2-1; 10 bases map to TRBD1. The sequence was collected from a human donor with chronic lymphocytic leukemia. CDR3 sequence (DNA): TGTGCCAGCAGTGTAGGGGAGACAGGGGGCCCCGATGAGCAGTTCTTC. As protein: CASSVGETGGPDEQFF.